These 18 T cell receptor beta chains came from one sample sequenced in a study of T cells after yellow fever vaccination. TCRdb recomputed calls from the 5' RACE reads with MiXCR, one row per CDR3 protein. The repertoire holds approximately 160,000 distinct CDR3 sequences, around 9.7% seen once, with roughly a third in the top ten. The source was CD8+ T cells sorted from PBMCs, collected 45 days after the yellow fever booster vaccination. The receptors originated from a man aged 18 to 29 who received the YFV17D yellow fever vaccine.

The rearrangement joins TRBV7-9 to TRBJ1-1; 7 bases align to TRBD1. Trimming at V came to 1 base and at J to 2 bases, leaving 4 bases not matched to a gene. CDR3 size: 15 residues. The germline V gene has CDR1 SEHNR and CDR2 FQNEAQ (reference sequence). The CDR3 region is CASSLDQGGNTEAFF. The CDR3 coding sequence is TGTGCCAGCAGCTTAGATCAGGGGGGAAACACTGAAGCTTTCTTT.

Here the CDR3 reads CSASNFREQYF. In DNA, the CDR3 is TGCAGTGCTAGTAACTTTAGGGAGCAGTACTTC. The chain is built from TRBV20-1 and TRBJ2-7; no clear D gene. The CDR3 is made up of 11 amino acids. V lost 3 bases and J 7 bases, leaving 10 bases between the germline ends. The germline V gene encodes CDR1 DFQATT and CDR2 SNEGSKA (reference sequence).

This clonotype appeared a few times. J is TRBJ2-7 and V is TRBV10-3; 8 bases match TRBD1. The germline V gene has CDR1 ENHRY and CDR2 SYGVKD. J lost 4 bases, V lost 0 bases, and 5 bases had no gene match. The CDR3 runs to 15 residues. This CDR3 reads CAISESKGDRYEQYV. The DNA for the CDR3 is TGTGCCATCAGTGAGTCGAAGGGGGACAGGTACGAGCAGTACGTC.

This clonotype was counted only a few times. J is TRBJ2-2 and V is TRBV6-5; no clear D. Trimming left V 7 bases short and J 7 bases short, with 19 bases between. Germline V gene lookup returns CDR1 MNHEY and CDR2 SVGAGI. This CDR3 region has 15 residues. CDR3 in DNA: TGTGCCAGCACCCCGTCGGGTCCCAGTGTCGGGGAGCTGTTTTTT. This gives the protein CASTPSGPSVGELFF.

The V call is TRBV6-5, the J call TRBJ2-3; 12 bases are a match to TRBD2. The CDR3 runs 17 residues. V shed 4 bases and J 5 bases; nucleotides not matched to a gene: 10. CDR1 and CDR2 from the germline V gene are MNHEY and SVGAGI. The CDR3 sequence: CASSLTSGGRGGDTQYF. Here the CDR3 DNA reads TGTGCCAGCAGTTTGACTAGCGGGGGACGAGGGGGAGATACGCAGTATTTT.

The DNA for the CDR3 is TGTGCCAGCAGACTGACAGGGGGCGAGGTTGGCTACACCTTC. Translated, it gives CASRLTGGEVGYTF. V is TRBV25-1 and J is TRBJ1-2; the match to TRBD1 covers 10 bases. This CDR3 comprises 14 residues. The J segment lost 7 bases and the V segment lost 6 bases, leaving 8 bases of the junction unmatched. CDR1 and CDR2 from the germline V gene are MGHDK and SYGVNS.

At least ten counts were recorded for this clonotype. This sequence joins TRBV11-2 and TRBJ2-3; D is perhaps TRBD2 (6 bases). Germline CDR1 SGHAT, CDR2 FQNNGV. With 1 base removed from V and 1 base from J, the gap between germline ends came to 9 bases. The CDR3 consists of 15 residues. The chain's CDR3 is CASSLVGGGTDTQYF. The CDR3 region has the DNA TGTGCCAGCAGCTTAGTTGGAGGGGGCACAGATACGCAGTATTTT.

The chain combines TRBV5-1 with TRBJ2-3; the D gene is possibly TRBD1 (6 bases). Trimming stripped 1 base from V and 3 bases from J, with 12 bases between. The CDR3 has 15 amino acids. Germline values: CDR1 SGHRS, CDR2 YFSETQ. The CDR3 DNA reads as TGCGCCAGCAGCTTGACAGGGCGAAGGACAGATACGCAGTATTTT. This sequence encodes CASSLTGRRTDTQYF. Combining the CDR3 with reference TRBV5-1 and TRBJ2-3 gives the whole variable domain KAGVTQTPRYLIKTRGQQVTLSCSPISGHRSVSWYQQTPGQGLQFLFEYFSETQRNKGNFPGRFSGRQFSNSRSEMNVSTLELGDSALYLCASSLTGRRTDTQYFGPGTRLTVL.

In this sample, this clonotype turned up a few times. The CDR3 nucleotides read TGTGCCAGCAGCTTGGAACTTGGGGACCCAACTAATGAAAAACTGTTTTTT. Translation gives CASSLELGDPTNEKLFF. The rearrangement joins TRBV5-5 to TRBJ1-4; TRBD1 is a possible D gene (5 bases). CDR1 is SGHKS, CDR2 YYEKEE, per germline (reference sequence). The CDR3 spans 17 residues. V was shortened by 0 bases and J by 0 bases, with 12 bases between the two germline ends.

In its sample, this clonotype was seen a few times. V usage is TRBV13 and J usage is TRBJ2-7; D not certain. V gave up 0 bases and J gave up 4 bases, with 7 bases separating them. Per germline, CDR1 PRHDT and CDR2 FYEKMQ (reference sequence). The length of the CDR3 is 13 residues. The CDR3: CASSLGPDYEQYV. For the CDR3, the DNA is TGTGCCAGCAGCTTAGGCCCGGATTACGAGCAGTACGTC.

V gene TRBV7-2 combines with J gene TRBJ1-2; D is possibly TRBD1 (6 bases). Looked up from germline, CDR1 is SGHTA and CDR2 is FQGNSA. Trimming removed 8 bases at V and 6 bases at J, with 16 bases between. The CDR3 is made up of 13 amino acids. The CDR3 is CASRQGGEHGYTF. The CDR3 DNA is TGTGCCAGCCGCCAAGGGGGGGAACATGGCTACACCTTC.

This clonotype was detected only a few times. The chain combines TRBV12-5 with TRBJ1-5; 8 nucleotides match TRBD1. Unmatched junction bases numbered 7, after V lost 6 bases and J lost 6 bases. The CDR3 is 14 amino acids. CDR1 is LGHNT and CDR2 is FRNRAP in the germline V gene. CDR3 loop: CASGQDRASQPQHF. The DNA for the CDR3 is TGTGCTAGTGGACAGGACAGGGCTAGTCAGCCCCAGCATTTT.

This clonotype was observed many times. This sequence joins TRBV3-1 and TRBJ2-7; D is possibly TRBD1 (5 bases). Germline V lookup: CDR1 LGHDT, CDR2 YNNKEL (reference sequence). CDR3 length: 13 residues. Trimming removed 4 bases at V and 3 bases at J, with 10 bases between. The CDR3 bases are TGTGCCAGCAGCCCAGGACACGGCTACGAGCAGTACGTC. Amino acid sequence: CASSPGHGYEQYV.

The table lists this clonotype with a few counts. The chain couples TRBV27 to TRBJ1-3; no reliable D call. The CDR3 spans 14 residues. Per the germline V gene, CDR1 is MNHEY and CDR2 is SMNVEV (reference sequence). Trimming stripped 0 bases from V and 0 bases from J, with 3 bases between. The CDR3 protein is CASSLSHSGNTIYF. Written as DNA, the CDR3 is TGTGCCAGCAGTTTATCCCACTCTGGAAACACCATATATTTT.

This clonotype came up a few times. The chain uses TRBV12-3 or TRBV12-4 and TRBJ2-2; 8 positions match TRBD2. The CDR3 is 15 residues long. J lost 2 bases, V lost 6 bases, and 5 bases had no gene match. As DNA, the CDR3 is TGTGCCAGCAGCCGGGGGGGGTTCAACACCGGGGAGCTGTTTTTT. Protein sequence: CASSRGGFNTGELFF.

This clonotype was seen more than once but under ten times. The chain employs TRBV5-6 and TRBJ2-5; no definite D call. CDR3 length: 12 amino acids. CDR1 and CDR2 (germline): SGHDT, YYEEEE. The V gene lost 2 bases and the J gene lost 3 bases, with 5 bases spanning the gap. This chain's CDR3 is CASSFTKETQYF. DNA for the CDR3: TGTGCCAGCAGCTTTACCAAAGAGACCCAGTACTTC.

The chain joins TRBV6-1 to TRBJ2-7; 7 positions match TRBD1. Germline V lookup: CDR1 MNHNS, CDR2 SASEGT. Trimming took 3 bases from V and 7 from J; bases not matched to a gene: 6. This CDR3 is 13 amino acids long. The CDR3 protein is CASSETGLREQYV. CDR3 DNA sequence: TGTGCCAGCAGTGAGACAGGGTTGAGAGAGCAGTACGTC.

In its sample, this clonotype was seen a few times. The chain has TRBV4-3 and TRBJ2-7; D is perhaps TRBD1 (6 bases). The V end lost 5 bases, the J end lost 3 bases, and 14 bases lay between the germline ends. Germline V gene sequence: CDR1 LGHNA, CDR2 YSLEER. This CDR3 comprises 14 residues. CDR3 sequence: CASSTGTRIYEQYF. CDR3 nucleotide sequence: TGCGCCAGCAGCACCGGGACAAGAATCTACGAGCAGTACTTC.